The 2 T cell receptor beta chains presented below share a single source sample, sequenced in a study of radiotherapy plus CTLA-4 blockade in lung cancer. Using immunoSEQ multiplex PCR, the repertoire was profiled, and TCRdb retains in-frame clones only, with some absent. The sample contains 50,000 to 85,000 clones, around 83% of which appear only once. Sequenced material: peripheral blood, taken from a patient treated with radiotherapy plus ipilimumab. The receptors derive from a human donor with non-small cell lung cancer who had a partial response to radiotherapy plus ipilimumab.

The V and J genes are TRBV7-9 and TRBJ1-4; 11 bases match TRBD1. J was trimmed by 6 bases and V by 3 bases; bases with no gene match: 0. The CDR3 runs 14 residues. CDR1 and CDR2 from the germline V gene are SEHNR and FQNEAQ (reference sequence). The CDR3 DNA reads TGTGCCAGCAGCTTGGGACAGGGGGATGAAAAACTGTTTTTT. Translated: CASSLGQGDEKLFF.

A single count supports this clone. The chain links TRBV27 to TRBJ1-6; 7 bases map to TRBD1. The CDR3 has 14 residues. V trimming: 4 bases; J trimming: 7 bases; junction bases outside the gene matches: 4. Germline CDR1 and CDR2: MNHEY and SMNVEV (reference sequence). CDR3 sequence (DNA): TGTGCCAGCAGTTGGGACAGATCAAATTCACCCCTCCACTTT. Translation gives CASSWDRSNSPLHF.